The source of this T cell receptor (beta chain) is a study of T cells in Graves' hyperthyroidism and ophthalmopathy. The CDR3 spans 12 residues. The ends were cut back, 4 bases at V and 7 bases at J, with 12 bases in the middle. CDR1 is SGHRS, CDR2 YFSETQ, per germline. This clonotype was picked up many times. Its antigen is not identified. The investigators amplified TCR beta CDR3 regions from RNA transcripts. In the first-round RT-PCR of the TCR CDR3, the HTBI primer set was used. MiXCR, applied by TCRdb to the multiplex PCR reads, yields one record per CDR3 protein. The data show over 650,000 distinct CDR3 sequences, about 45% seen once. Study-level findings and limits: Appearing also in blood were most of the thyroid clonotypes expanded above 0.001.

The receptor was isolated from an adult man with Graves' disease, either hyperthyroidism or ophthalmopathy (not recorded which). Sample: peripheral blood or thyroid tissue (not recorded which). The chain recombines TRBV5-1 with TRBJ2-7; tentative D call: TRBD1 (5 bases). The CDR3 spells CASSGAIGEQYF. The CDR3 nucleotides read TGCGCCAGCAGCGGGGCAATCGGTGAGCAGTACTTC.